One T cell receptor (beta chain) is described in this entry. Antigen specificity is unknown. CDR1 is MNHEY and CDR2 is SVGAGI in the germline V gene. The CDR3 totals 15 residues. Primers used in a second PCR of roughly 7 to 12 cycles were a sample-barcoded 5' primer and a J-beta primer mix. Every sample returned 3 million or more CDR3-containing paired-end reads. Each CDR3 protein gets one entry after TCRdb re-called the 5' RACE reads with MiXCR. The sample carries around 750,000 distinct CDR3 sequences, 50% to 65% recorded once. The record originates from a study of blood T cells in healthy people across ages. Findings of the study overall: A roughly linear fall in TCR beta diversity per million T cells was seen with increasing age. Unsorted PBMCs ruled out conclusive naive versus antigen-experienced comparison.

The specimen was blood. The clonotype originates from a man aged 80 or over in good health. The J gene is TRBJ2-1, the V gene TRBV6-5; 13 nucleotides line up with TRBD2. The J call may be faulty, since TRBJ2-7 better matches the DNA end. Here the CDR3 reads CASSTSGGAYNEQYF. The CDR3 DNA follows: TGTGCCAGCAGTACTAGCGGGGGGGCCTACAATGAGCAGTACTTC.